The subject of this entry is one T cell receptor beta chain. Its specificity is unknown. The regulatory T cell sort gate was CD4+CD25hiCD127low/negative. Unrelated healthy donors provided the controls. The sample is drawn from a study of B cell selection in AIRE deficiency. Findings and caveats of the study: Healthy Tconv contained roughly two fifths of shared healthy Treg sequences; only TCRbeta sequenced.

The data were produced by immunoSEQ multiplex PCR, yet TCRdb's version contains in-frame clones alone and is incomplete. The data contain about 22,000 clones, around 90% of them singletons. V trimming: 8 bases; J trimming: 0 bases; junction bases outside the gene matches: 13. Germline CDR1 and CDR2: SNHLY and FYNNEI. The CDR3 length is 17 residues. Sequenced sample: CD4+CD25+ Tregs sorted from PBMCs. The clonotype comes from a human donor in good health. The chain has TRBV2 and TRBJ2-1; 7 bases line up with TRBD2. As DNA, the CDR3 is TGTGCCAGCGAAGGGTGGGACTACCAAAACTCCTACAATGAGCAGTTCTTC. Its translation: CASEGWDYQNSYNEQFF.